The T cell receptor (beta chain) under discussion was sequenced for a study of shared clonotypes between healthy human individuals. Overall study results and limits: Naive CD4 clonotypes were shared across a handful of donors at 5% to 6%.

Concerning this clone itself: As yet, its antigen is unknown.

The CDR3 has 14 amino acids. In germline, CDR1 is LNHDA, CDR2 SQIVND (reference sequence). V shed 7 bases and J shed 6 bases, with 19 bases lying between them. Sequencing was performed with immunoSEQ multiplex PCR; in TCRdb, only in-frame clones are kept and a portion is missing. The sample records 750,000 to 1,000,000 clones, 85% to 95% being singletons. The naive CD8 subset, CD45RO-negative cells positively selected for CCR7, excluded terminally differentiated effector memory CD45RA+ cells. This chain links TRBV19 with TRBJ2-7, with D tentatively TRBD2 (6 bases). The sequencing input was naive CD8+ T cells sorted from blood. The clonotype was recovered from a man aged 30 to 45 in good health. CDR3: CASNPGVPFSEQYF. Written as DNA, the CDR3 is TGTGCCAGTAATCCGGGAGTGCCCTTCTCCGAGCAGTACTTC.